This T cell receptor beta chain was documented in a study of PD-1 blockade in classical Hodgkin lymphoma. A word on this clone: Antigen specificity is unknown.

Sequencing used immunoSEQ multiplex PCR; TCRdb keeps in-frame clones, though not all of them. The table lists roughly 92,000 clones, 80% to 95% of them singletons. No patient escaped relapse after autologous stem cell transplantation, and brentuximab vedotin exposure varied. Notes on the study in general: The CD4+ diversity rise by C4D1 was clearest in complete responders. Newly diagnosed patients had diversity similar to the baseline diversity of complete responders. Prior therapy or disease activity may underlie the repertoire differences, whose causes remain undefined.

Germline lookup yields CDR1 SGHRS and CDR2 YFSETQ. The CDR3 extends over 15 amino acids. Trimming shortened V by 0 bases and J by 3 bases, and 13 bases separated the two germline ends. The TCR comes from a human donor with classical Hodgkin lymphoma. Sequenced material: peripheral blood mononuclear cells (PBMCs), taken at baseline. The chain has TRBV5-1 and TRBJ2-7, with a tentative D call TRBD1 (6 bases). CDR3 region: CASSLGQGIHYEQYF. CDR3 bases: TGCGCCAGCAGCTTGGGGCAGGGGATACACTACGAGCAGTACTTC.